This T cell receptor (beta chain) is from a study of neurological immune-mediated disorders. TCRdb used MiXCR to reprocess the 5' RACE reads, holding one entry per CDR3 protein. The data show tens of thousands of distinct CDR3 sequences, about 16% seen once. This CDR3 spans 13 amino acids. Trimming took 5 bases from V and 6 from J, leaving 11 bases between them. In germline, CDR1 is LGHDT, CDR2 YNNKEL (reference sequence). This clonotype was seen at least ten times. Documented time point: technical triplicate 3. The sequence came from a female donor with HTLV-1-associated myelopathy (HAM/TSP). Sequenced sample: CD4+ T cells from blood. The V and J genes are TRBV3-1 and TRBJ1-5; D gene unclear. The CDR3 here is CASSSTKGQPQHF. The DNA of the CDR3 is TGTGCCAGCAGCTCCACCAAAGGTCAGCCCCAGCATTTT.